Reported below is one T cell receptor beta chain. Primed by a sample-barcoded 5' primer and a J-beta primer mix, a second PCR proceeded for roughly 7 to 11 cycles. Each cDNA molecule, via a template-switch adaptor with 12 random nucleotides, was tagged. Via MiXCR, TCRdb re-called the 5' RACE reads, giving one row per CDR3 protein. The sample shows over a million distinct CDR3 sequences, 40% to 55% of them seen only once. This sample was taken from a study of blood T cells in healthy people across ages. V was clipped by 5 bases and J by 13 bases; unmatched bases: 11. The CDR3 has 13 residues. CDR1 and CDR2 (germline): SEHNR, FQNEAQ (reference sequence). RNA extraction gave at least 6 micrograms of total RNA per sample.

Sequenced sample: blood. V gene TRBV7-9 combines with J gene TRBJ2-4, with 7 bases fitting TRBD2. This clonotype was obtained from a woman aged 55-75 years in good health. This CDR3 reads CASSRIREAEQYF. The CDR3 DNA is TGTGCCAGCAGCCGTATCCGGGAGGCTGAGCAGTACTTC.